The 4 T cell receptor beta chains below all came from one sample that was sequenced in a study of T-cell memory formation after mild COVID-19 (dated by TCRdb to the early 2020s). Libraries were made using 5' RACE. The sequencing machine was an Illumina NovaSeq 6000. TCRdb redid the processing of the public reads, applying fastp at Q25 and MiXCR, and retained in-frame beta chains. A single entry per CDR3 protein holds the most common genes and DNA from its merged rows. The sample table shows 550,000 to 700,000 distinct CDR3 sequences, and around 15% are seen once. The ten top clones hold roughly 8.2% of the sample. Sequencing was carried out using PBMCs or a T cell subset sorted from them (not recorded which). Receptor source: an adult woman who had mild COVID-19 (a few samples of this study predate the infection). The sample titles of this study are shuffled in the database, so cell type and time point are left out; the donor was told from shared clones.

This chain uses TRBV5-1 with TRBJ1-1; D gene ambiguous. The ends were cut back, 0 bases at V and 0 bases at J, with 9 bases in the middle. Germline CDR1 reads SGHRS; CDR2 reads YFSETQ. The CDR3 loop spans 15 amino acids. CDR3 region: CASSLVPELNTEAFF. CDR3 in DNA: TGCGCCAGCAGCTTGGTTCCAGAGTTGAACACTGAAGCTTTCTTT.

This clonotype occurred a few times. The gene calls are TRBV27 and TRBJ2-1; 12 bases align to TRBD2. CDR1 and CDR2 (germline): MNHEY, SMNVEV (reference sequence). The CDR3 consists of 17 residues. Unmatched junction bases numbered 8, after V lost 3 bases and J lost 5 bases. The CDR3 coding sequence is TGTGCCAGCAGTTTCTCTCTAGCGGGAGGGCCAGACAATGAGCAGTTCTTC. Amino acids: CASSFSLAGGPDNEQFF.

V gene TRBV7-9 combines with J gene TRBJ1-1; D is unresolved. The CDR3 extends over 13 amino acids. The germline V gene encodes CDR1 SEHNR and CDR2 FQNEAQ (reference sequence). V lost 4 bases to trimming and J lost 1 base, with 7 bases between them. The CDR3 spells CASSSIANTEAFF. In DNA, the CDR3 is TGTGCCAGCAGCTCTATAGCGAACACTGAAGCTTTCTTT.

The chain couples TRBV7-2 to TRBJ2-7; D gene unclear. The CDR3 has 15 amino acids. The V end was cut by 0 bases, the J end by 3 bases, with 12 bases between. Looked up from germline, CDR1 is SGHTA and CDR2 is FQGNSA. DNA for the CDR3: TGTGCCAGCAGCTTAGCGCTAGGGAATATCTACGAGCAGTACTTC. Translated: CASSLALGNIYEQYF.